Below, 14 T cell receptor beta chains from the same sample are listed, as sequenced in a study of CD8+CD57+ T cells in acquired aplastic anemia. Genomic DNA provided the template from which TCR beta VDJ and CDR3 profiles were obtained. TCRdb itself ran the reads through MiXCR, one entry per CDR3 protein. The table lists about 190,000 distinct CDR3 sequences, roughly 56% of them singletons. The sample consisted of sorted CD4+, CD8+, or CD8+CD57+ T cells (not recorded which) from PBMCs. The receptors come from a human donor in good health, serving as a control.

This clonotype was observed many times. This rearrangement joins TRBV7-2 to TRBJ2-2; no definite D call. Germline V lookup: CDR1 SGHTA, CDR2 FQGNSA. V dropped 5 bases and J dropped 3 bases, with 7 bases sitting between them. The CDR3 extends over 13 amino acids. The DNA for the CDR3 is TGTGCCAGCAGCCTCGACTACACCGGGGAGCTGTTTTTT. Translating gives CASSLDYTGELFF.

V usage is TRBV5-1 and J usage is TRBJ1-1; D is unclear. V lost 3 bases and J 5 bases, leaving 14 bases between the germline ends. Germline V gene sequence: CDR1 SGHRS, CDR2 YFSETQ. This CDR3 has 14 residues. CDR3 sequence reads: CASSWEDAVTEAFF. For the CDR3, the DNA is TGCGCCAGCAGCTGGGAGGACGCGGTTACTGAAGCTTTCTTT.

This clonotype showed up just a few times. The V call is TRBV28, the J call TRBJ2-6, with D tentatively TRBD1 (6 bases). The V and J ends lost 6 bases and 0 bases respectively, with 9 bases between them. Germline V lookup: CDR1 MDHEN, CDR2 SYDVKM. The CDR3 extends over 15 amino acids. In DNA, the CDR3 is TGTGCCAGCAGACTACAGGGCTCTGGGGCCAACGTCCTGACTTTC. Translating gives CASRLQGSGANVLTF.

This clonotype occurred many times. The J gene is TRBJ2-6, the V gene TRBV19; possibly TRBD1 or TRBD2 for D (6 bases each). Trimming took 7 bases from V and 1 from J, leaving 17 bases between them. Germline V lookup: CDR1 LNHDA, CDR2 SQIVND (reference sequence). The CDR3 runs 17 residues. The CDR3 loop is CASKEGGTLSGANVLTF. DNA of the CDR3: TGTGCCAGTAAAGAAGGCGGGACACTTTCTGGGGCCAACGTCCTGACTTTC.

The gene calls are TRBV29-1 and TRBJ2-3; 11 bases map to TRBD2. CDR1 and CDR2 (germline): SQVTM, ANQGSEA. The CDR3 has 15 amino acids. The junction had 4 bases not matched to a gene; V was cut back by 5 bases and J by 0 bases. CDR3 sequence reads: CSVLRLAGSTDTQYF. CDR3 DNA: TGCAGCGTTCTTCGACTAGCGGGAAGCACAGATACGCAGTATTTT.

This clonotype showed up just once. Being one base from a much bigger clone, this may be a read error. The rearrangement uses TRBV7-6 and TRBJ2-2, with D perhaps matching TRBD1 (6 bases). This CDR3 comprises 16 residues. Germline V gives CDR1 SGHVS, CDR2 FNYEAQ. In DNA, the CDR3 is TGTGCCAGCAGTTACTCAGGGGCAGACTACACCGGGGAGCTGCTTTTT. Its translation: CASSYSGADYTGELLF.

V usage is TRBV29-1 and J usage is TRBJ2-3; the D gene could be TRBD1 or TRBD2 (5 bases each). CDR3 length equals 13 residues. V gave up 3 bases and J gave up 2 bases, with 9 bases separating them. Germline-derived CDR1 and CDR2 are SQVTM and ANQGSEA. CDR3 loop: CSVEGRNTDTQYF. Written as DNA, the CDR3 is TGCAGCGTTGAGGGACGCAACACAGATACGCAGTATTTT.

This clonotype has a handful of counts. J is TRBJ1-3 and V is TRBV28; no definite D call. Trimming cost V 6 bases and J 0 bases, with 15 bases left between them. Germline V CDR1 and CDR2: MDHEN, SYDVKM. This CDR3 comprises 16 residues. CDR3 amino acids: CASSLPGPISGNTIYF. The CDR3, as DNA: TGTGCCAGCAGCCTACCTGGGCCGATCTCTGGAAACACCATATATTTT. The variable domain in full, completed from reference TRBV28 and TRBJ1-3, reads DVKVTQSSRYLVKRTGEKVFLECVQDMDHENMFWYRQDPGLGLRLIYFSYDVKMKEKGDIPEGYSVSREKKERFSLILESASTNQTSMYLCASSLPGPISGNTIYFGEGSWLTVV.

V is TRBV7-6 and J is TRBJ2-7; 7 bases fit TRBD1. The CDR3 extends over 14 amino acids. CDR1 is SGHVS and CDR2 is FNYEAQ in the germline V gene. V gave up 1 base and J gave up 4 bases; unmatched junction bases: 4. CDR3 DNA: TGTGCCAGCAGCTTAGAGCAGGGGGAATACGAGCAGTACTTC. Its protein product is CASSLEQGEYEQYF.

This CDR3 reads CASMGPGGYGYTF. The CDR3 coding sequence is TGTGCCAGTATGGGACCGGGGGGTTATGGCTACACCTTC. This chain joins TRBV19 and TRBJ1-2; tentative D call: TRBD1 (5 bases). The germline gives CDR1 LNHDA, CDR2 SQIVND (reference sequence). This CDR3 comprises 13 residues. The ends were cut back, 7 bases at V and 5 bases at J, with 14 bases in the middle. Using reference TRBV19 and TRBJ1-2 for the parts outside the CDR3, the full variable domain is DGGITQSPKYLFRKEGQNVTLSCEQNLNHDAMYWYRQDPGQGLRLIYYSQIVNDFQKGDIAEGYSVSREKKESFPLTVTSAQKNPTAFYLCASMGPGGYGYTFGSGTRLTVV.

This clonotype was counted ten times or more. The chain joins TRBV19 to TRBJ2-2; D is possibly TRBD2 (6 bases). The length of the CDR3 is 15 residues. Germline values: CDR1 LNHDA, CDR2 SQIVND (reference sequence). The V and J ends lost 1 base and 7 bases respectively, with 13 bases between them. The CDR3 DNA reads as TGTGCCAGTAGTATAGCGGGGGAGCCGGGCGGGGAGCTGTTTTTT. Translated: CASSIAGEPGGELFF.

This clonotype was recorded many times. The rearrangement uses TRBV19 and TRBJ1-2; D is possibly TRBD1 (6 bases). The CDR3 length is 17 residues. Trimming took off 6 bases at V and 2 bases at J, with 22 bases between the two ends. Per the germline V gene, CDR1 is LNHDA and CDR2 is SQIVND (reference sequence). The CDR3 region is CASSSMTGIPGNYGYTF. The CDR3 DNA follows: TGTGCCAGTAGCTCAATGACAGGTATTCCAGGCAACTATGGCTACACCTTC.

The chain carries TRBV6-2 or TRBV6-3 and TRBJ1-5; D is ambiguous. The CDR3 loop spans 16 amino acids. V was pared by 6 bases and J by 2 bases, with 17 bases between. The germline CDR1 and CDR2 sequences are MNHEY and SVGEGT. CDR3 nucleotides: TGTGCCAGCAGAGGGAGTAGGGCCGGGGGCAATCAGCCCCAGCATTTT. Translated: CASRGSRAGGNQPQHF.

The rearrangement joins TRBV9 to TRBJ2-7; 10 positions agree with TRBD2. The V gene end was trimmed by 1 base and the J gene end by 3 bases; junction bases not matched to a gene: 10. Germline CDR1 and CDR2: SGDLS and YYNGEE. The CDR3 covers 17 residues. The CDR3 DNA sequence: TGTGCCAGCAGCGTAACGTCGGGTGGGACTAGCGACTACGAGCAGTACTTC. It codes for CASSVTSGGTSDYEQYF.